This is a list of T cell receptor beta chains from one sample in a study of T cells in Graves' hyperthyroidism and ophthalmopathy. TCRdb re-derived calls from the multiplex PCR reads in MiXCR, one entry per CDR3 protein. The table has a few hundred thousand distinct CDR3 sequences, around 21% seen once. The sample was blood. The receptors here all came from a man between 18 and 29 years old with Graves' hyperthyroidism. Each CDR3 is given with its conserved first and last residue. The order of the fields is D gene, V gene, J gene, clone size, CDR3 protein, CDR3 DNA. The D gene is left open where the match is weak. A clone size is listed for some rows: how often the clone was seen (once, few, many), or a class if it is expanded.

>.|TRBV9|TRBJ2-5|many
CASSVEGSVETQYF
TGTGCCAGCAGCGTAGAAGGATCGGTCGAGACCCAGTACTTC
>.|TRBV6-1|TRBJ2-7|many
CASSVAESSYEQYF
TGTGCCAGCAGTGTTGCAGAGTCCTCCTACGAGCAGTACTTC
>.|TRBV30|TRBJ2-7|many
CAWSVGRVSYEQYF
TGTGCCTGGAGTGTAGGCAGGGTATCCTACGAGCAGTACTTC
>.|TRBV27|TRBJ1-1|many
CASSFQTGEAFF
TGTGCCAGCAGTTTCCAGACCGGAGAAGCTTTCTTT
>TRBD1|TRBV30|TRBJ2-7|.
CAWSGDRGPYEQYF
TGTGCCTGGAGTGGGGACAGGGGGCCCTACGAGCAGTACTTC
>.|TRBV27|TRBJ2-2|many
CASGEGTGVGELFF
TGTGCCAGCGGAGAGGGGACGGGAGTCGGGGAGCTGTTTTTT
>.|TRBV11-2|TRBJ2-2|many
CASSLVAGTGELFF
TGTGCCAGCAGCTTGGTTGCGGGGACCGGGGAGCTGTTTTTT
>.|TRBV7-9|TRBJ1-1|few
CASSRDLNEAFF
TGTGCCAGCAGCCGGGACCTAAACGAAGCTTTCTTT
>TRBD1|TRBV12-3/TRBV12-4|TRBJ2-5|many
CASTGQQETQYF
TGTGCCAGCACGGGACAGCAAGAGACCCAGTACTTC
>TRBD1|TRBV28|TRBJ1-1|.
CASSSYRQGAGTEAFF
TGTGCCAGCAGTTCATATCGACAGGGGGCAGGCACTGAAGCTTTCTTT
>.|TRBV9|TRBJ2-3|.
CASSVQGITDTQYF
TGTGCCAGCAGCGTACAGGGTATTACAGATACGCAGTATTTT
>.|TRBV19|TRBJ1-1|many
CASIGGPNRGTEAFF
TGTGCCAGTATTGGGGGTCCCAATCGAGGGACTGAAGCTTTCTTT
>TRBD1|TRBV6-5|TRBJ2-7|many
CASSFLGQGASSSYEQYF
TGTGCCAGCAGCTTCTTGGGACAGGGGGCTTCTAGCTCCTACGAGCAGTACTTC
>TRBD1|TRBV11-2|TRBJ2-7|.
CASRTLTGVFSYEQYF
TGTGCCAGCCGCACCCTGACAGGGGTGTTTTCCTACGAGCAGTACTTC
>TRBD2|TRBV28|TRBJ2-7|.
CASSLDGLAGLYEQYF
TGTGCCAGCAGTTTGGATGGACTAGCGGGACTCTACGAGCAGTACTTC
>.|TRBV20-1|TRBJ1-2|.
CSARDATVYGYTF
TGCAGTGCTAGAGATGCGACAGTCTATGGCTACACCTTC
>TRBD1|TRBV12-3/TRBV12-4|TRBJ2-4|.
CASSRTGGDIQYF
TGTGCCAGCAGCAGGACAGGTGGAGACATTCAGTACTTC
>.|TRBV20-1|TRBJ2-2|many
CSATDAGRTGELFF
TGCAGTGCTACTGATGCGGGGAGGACCGGGGAGCTGTTTTTT
>.|TRBV5-1|TRBJ1-3|.
CASSFRPGNTIYF
TGCGCCAGCAGCTTTCGGCCTGGAAACACCATATATTTT
>.|TRBV10-3|TRBJ2-2|many
CAIRGDIRGELFF
TGTGCCATCAGGGGTGACATACGCGGGGAGCTGTTTTTT
>.|TRBV12-3/TRBV12-4|TRBJ1-1|many
CASSHDTNTEAFF
TGTGCCAGCAGTCATGACACGAACACTGAAGCTTTCTTT
>.|TRBV6-1|TRBJ1-5|many
CASSAYQPQHF
TGTGCCAGCAGTGCTTATCAGCCCCAGCATTTT
>.|TRBV27|TRBJ1-5|.
CASSPSGREDQPQHF
TGTGCCAGCAGCCCCTCAGGGAGGGAAGATCAGCCCCAGCATTTT
>TRBD2|TRBV11-2|TRBJ2-2|.
CASSSQILTGTSRTGELFF
TGTGCCAGCAGCTCCCAGATACTAACCGGGACTAGCCGCACCGGGGAGCTGTTTTTT
>TRBD2|TRBV28|TRBJ2-2|many
CASSPSGGANTGELFF
TGTGCCAGCAGTCCTAGCGGGGGGGCGAACACCGGGGAGCTGTTTTTT
>.|TRBV6-1|TRBJ1-1|many
CASSPGQLLNTEAFF
TGTGCCAGCAGCCCAGGACAGCTACTGAACACTGAAGCTTTCTTT
>.|TRBV28|TRBJ1-1|few
CASSPHSRFATEAFF
TGTGCCAGCAGTCCACATTCCAGGTTTGCCACTGAAGCTTTCTTT
>.|TRBV12-3/TRBV12-4|TRBJ2-7|many
CASSFVERDEQYF
TGTGCCAGCAGTTTTGTCGAAAGGGACGAGCAGTACTTC
>.|TRBV6-5|TRBJ1-1|many
CASSYLDSGNTEAFF
TGTGCCAGCAGTTACCTGGACAGCGGGAACACTGAAGCTTTCTTT
>.|TRBV7-2|TRBJ1-3|.
CASSRRGGDIYF
TGTGCCAGCAGCCGAAGGGGAGGGGACATATATTTT
>.|TRBV6-1|TRBJ1-5|.
CASTSKQPQHF
TGTGCCAGCACTAGCAAACAGCCCCAGCATTTT
>.|TRBV28|TRBJ1-1|.
CASKWTVNTEAFF
TGTGCCAGCAAATGGACAGTGAACACTGAAGCTTTCTTT
>TRBD1|TRBV19|TRBJ1-1|many
CASLTGRTEAFF
TGTGCCAGTCTGACAGGGCGGACTGAAGCTTTCTTT
>TRBD2|TRBV7-2|TRBJ2-7|.
CASSLGAGNSYEQYF
TGTGCCAGCAGCTTAGGAGCGGGGAACTCCTACGAGCAGTACTTC
>.|TRBV12-3/TRBV12-4|TRBJ1-5|few
CASSPQGVEQPQHF
TGTGCCAGCAGTCCACAGGGAGTAGAGCAGCCCCAGCATTTT
>TRBD1|TRBV2|TRBJ1-2|many
CASSAGQGPDGYTF
TGTGCCAGCAGTGCCGGACAGGGCCCTGACGGCTACACCTTC
>.|TRBV10-3|TRBJ2-5|few
CAISERAELQETQYF
TGTGCCATCAGTGAGCGGGCGGAACTACAAGAGACCCAGTACTTC
>.|TRBV7-6|TRBJ2-7|few
CASSSSHPNEQYF
TGTGCCAGCAGCTCTAGCCACCCCAACGAGCAGTACTTC
>.|TRBV18|TRBJ1-2|many
CASSPPYRDGYTF
TGTGCCAGCTCACCACCGTACAGGGATGGCTACACCTTC
>.|TRBV7-2|TRBJ2-2|.
CASSLASTNTGELFF
TGTGCCAGCAGCTTAGCATCCACTAACACCGGGGAGCTGTTTTTT
>.|TRBV2|TRBJ1-5|many
CASSEPGDQPQHF
TGTGCCAGCAGTGAACCCGGTGATCAGCCCCAGCATTTT
>.|TRBV5-1|TRBJ1-1|many
CASSLDREKFDTEAFF
TGCGCCAGCAGCTTGGACAGGGAGAAGTTCGACACTGAAGCTTTCTTT
>TRBD1|TRBV19|TRBJ1-1|many
CASSLRTGGEAFF
TGTGCCAGCAGTTTGCGGACAGGGGGTGAAGCTTTCTTT
>.|TRBV6-1|TRBJ1-1|many
CASSVSGLNTEAFF
TGTGCCAGCAGTGTATCCGGGTTGAACACTGAAGCTTTCTTT
>TRBD1|TRBV6-1|TRBJ1-1|many
CASSEGWGQTNGAFF
TGTGCCAGCAGTGAAGGATGGGGACAGACGAATGGCGCTTTCTTT